This TCR beta chain was found in a study of spatial heterogeneity in lung cancer. Looking at the study overall: There were consistently more beta-chain sequences detected than alpha-chain sequences. Study results and limitations: Whereas they appeared in blood less at follow-up, ubiquitous expanded tumor TCRs appeared there more at resection.

Every TCR cDNA molecule bore a unique molecular identifier. Using its own MiXCR run on the 5' RACE reads, TCRdb lists one record per CDR3 protein. The sample lists 25,000 to 35,000 distinct CDR3 sequences; about 5.3% were seen once. The CDR3 extends over 14 amino acids. Germline V gene lookup returns CDR1 SGHTA and CDR2 FQGNSA. V was pared by 2 bases and J by 7 bases, with 4 bases of the junction left unmatched. The time point is: blood at routine non-recurrence follow-up after resection. The sequenced material consisted of unsorted whole RNA from tumor, nontumor lung or frozen PBMC. This clonotype was counted only a few times. Its antigen remains unidentified.

The chain couples TRBV7-2 to TRBJ1-4; 7 nucleotides align to TRBD1. The source was PBMCs, collected at follow-up. The receptor was derived from a female donor with early-stage non-small cell lung cancer. CDR3 in amino acids: CASSLYRGAEKLFF. The CDR3 DNA sequence: TGTGCCAGCAGCTTATACAGGGGAGCTGAAAAACTGTTTTTT.